Following are 14 T cell receptor beta chains from one sample sequenced in a study of identical twins. TCRdb reprocessed the 5' RACE reads via MiXCR and lists one record per CDR3 protein. The data hold around 160,000 distinct CDR3 sequences, with roughly 3.3% observed a single time. Sequenced input: memory T cells sorted from blood. All receptors derive from a young man in good health.

At least ten counts were recorded for this clonotype. The CDR3 sequence: CASRGSREKLFF. The CDR3 nucleotides read TGTGCCAGCCGGGGTAGTCGCGAAAAACTGTTTTTT. V and J are TRBV6-5 and TRBJ1-4; no definite D call. Trimming removed 8 bases from V and 8 bases from J, with 12 bases in between. The CDR3 runs to 12 residues. CDR1 and CDR2 (germline): MNHEY, SVGAGI.

This clonotype was counted ten times or more. The rearrangement joins TRBV6-1 to TRBJ2-1; 7 nucleotides line up with TRBD2. This CDR3 spans 14 amino acids. The J segment lost 8 bases and the V segment lost 5 bases, leaving 9 bases of the junction unmatched. The germline gives CDR1 MNHNS, CDR2 SASEGT. The CDR3 is CASSPGLGFDEQFF. The CDR3 DNA reads TGTGCCAGCAGTCCAGGACTAGGTTTCGATGAGCAGTTCTTC.

This clonotype has a count of ten or more. V and J are TRBV12-3 or TRBV12-4 and TRBJ2-7; 8 bases are a match to TRBD1. The junction had 6 bases not matched to a gene; V was cut back by 3 bases and J by 5 bases. CDR3 length: 14 amino acids. The CDR3 bases are TGTGCCAGCAGTTTTAAACAGGGGGTAGACGAGCAGTACTTC. Amino acid sequence: CASSFKQGVDEQYF.

This clonotype has at least ten counts. CDR3 protein: CASSFGDVYGYTF. CDR3 bases: TGTGCCAGCAGCTTTGGGGACGTATATGGCTACACCTTC. This chain uses TRBV5-5 with TRBJ1-2, with a weak D call TRBD1 (5 bases). CDR1 and CDR2 (germline): SGHKS, YYEKEE (reference sequence). V was trimmed by 2 bases and J by 5 bases, leaving 10 bases between them. The CDR3 totals 13 residues.

This clonotype was detected ten times or more. V usage is TRBV7-8 and J usage is TRBJ2-7, with 13 bases matching TRBD2. The CDR3 runs to 15 residues. J was trimmed by 7 bases and V by 5 bases; bases with no gene match: 8. The V gene's germline CDR1 is SGHVS and CDR2 FQNEAQ. The CDR3 sequence: CASSNRPGLAGEQYF. The CDR3 DNA reads TGTGCCAGCAGCAACCGTCCGGGACTAGCGGGAGAGCAGTACTTC.

This clonotype came up many times. V gene TRBV7-2 combines with J gene TRBJ2-1; TRBD2 agrees at 7 bases. V lost 1 base to trimming and J lost 4 bases; unmatched junction nucleotides: 10. The CDR3 extends over 17 amino acids. The germline CDR1 and CDR2 sequences are SGHTA and FQGNSA. CDR3 sequence: CASSLVAPAGRYNEQFF. The CDR3 coding sequence is TGTGCCAGCAGCTTAGTGGCTCCAGCGGGACGTTACAATGAGCAGTTCTTC.

The sample holds many counts of this clonotype. The rearrangement joins TRBV20-1 to TRBJ2-7, with D perhaps TRBD1 (5 bases). The length of the CDR3 is 13 residues. Deletions cut 3 bases from V and 6 bases from J, with 15 bases between. The germline V gene encodes CDR1 DFQATT and CDR2 SNEGSKA (reference sequence). The CDR3 protein is CSASRVGVFEQYF. The CDR3 bases are TGCAGTGCTAGCAGGGTAGGAGTTTTCGAGCAGTACTTC.

This clonotype was counted ten times or more. The rearrangement uses TRBV5-5 and TRBJ2-7; 7 nucleotides agree with TRBD2. Germline loops: CDR1 SGHKS, CDR2 YYEKEE (reference sequence). The CDR3 length is 13 residues. The trim removed 6 bases at V and 8 bases at J, leaving 11 bases unmatched. The DNA of the CDR3 is TGTGCCAGCACCCCGGACGGGACTACGAAGCAGTACGTC. Amino acid sequence: CASTPDGTTKQYV.

This clonotype has at least ten counts. The rearrangement joins TRBV24-1 to TRBJ2-5, with D perhaps matching TRBD2 (6 bases). Deletions cut 9 bases from V and 1 base from J, with 8 bases between. CDR1 KGHDR and CDR2 SFDVKD come from the germline V gene. The CDR3 spans 12 residues. CDR3 sequence reads: CATGDFQETQYF. The CDR3 region has the DNA TGTGCCACCGGGGACTTCCAAGAGACCCAGTACTTC.

This clonotype showed up many times. V gene TRBV20-1 combines with J gene TRBJ1-4, with D maybe TRBD1 (5 bases). Germline CDR1 is DFQATT and CDR2 is SNEGSKA (reference sequence). This CDR3 spans 15 amino acids. V lost 5 bases and J lost 4, with 17 bases in between. CDR3 sequence reads: CSARDRSTSNEKLFF. The CDR3, as DNA: TGCAGTGCTCGGGACCGGAGTACAAGTAATGAAAAACTGTTTTTT.

This clonotype was observed many times. The chain links TRBV5-1 to TRBJ2-3; possibly TRBD1 or TRBD2 for D (5 bases each). V was trimmed by 4 bases and J by 2 bases, leaving 8 bases between them. Per the germline V gene, CDR1 is SGHRS and CDR2 is YFSETQ. CDR3 length: 13 residues. The CDR3 DNA reads TGCGCCAGCAGCCGGGACCACACAGATACGCAGTATTTT. Protein sequence: CASSRDHTDTQYF.

In its sample, this clonotype was seen many times. This sequence joins TRBV12-3 or TRBV12-4 and TRBJ2-1; weak D call: TRBD2 (6 bases). V was shortened by 6 bases and J by 1 base, with 13 bases between the two germline ends. The CDR3 extends over 15 amino acids. This chain's CDR3 is CASRISGGSYNEQFF. In nucleotides, the CDR3 is TGTGCCAGCAGGATTTCCGGAGGGTCCTACAATGAGCAGTTCTTC.

This clonotype was seen ten or more times. The gene calls are TRBV7-2 and TRBJ1-6, with TRBD1 matching over 9 bases. Germline lookup yields CDR1 SGHTA and CDR2 FQGNSA. This CDR3 is built from 17 residues. V was pared by 6 bases and J by 10 bases, with 16 bases of the junction left unmatched. The chain's CDR3 is CASSRIPRRQGESPLHF. The CDR3 bases are TGTGCCAGCAGTCGAATCCCGCGGCGACAGGGGGAATCACCCCTCCACTTT. The full variable domain, its missing parts supplied by reference TRBV7-2 and TRBJ1-6, is GAGVSQSPSNKVTEKGKDVELRCDPISGHTALYWYRQSLGQGLEFLIYFQGNSAPDKSGLPSDRFSAERTGGSVSTLTIQRTQQEDSAVYLCASSRIPRRQGESPLHFGNGTRLTVT.

The sample holds many counts of this clonotype. The DNA for the CDR3 is TGTGCCAGCAGCTTATTTCAGGGTCAGCCCCAGCATTTT. This gives the protein CASSLFQGQPQHF. The chain has TRBV7-2 and TRBJ1-5; possibly TRBD1 for D (5 bases). V was trimmed by 2 bases and J by 6 bases, leaving 8 bases between them. This CDR3 contains 13 residues. In germline, CDR1 is SGHTA, CDR2 FQGNSA.